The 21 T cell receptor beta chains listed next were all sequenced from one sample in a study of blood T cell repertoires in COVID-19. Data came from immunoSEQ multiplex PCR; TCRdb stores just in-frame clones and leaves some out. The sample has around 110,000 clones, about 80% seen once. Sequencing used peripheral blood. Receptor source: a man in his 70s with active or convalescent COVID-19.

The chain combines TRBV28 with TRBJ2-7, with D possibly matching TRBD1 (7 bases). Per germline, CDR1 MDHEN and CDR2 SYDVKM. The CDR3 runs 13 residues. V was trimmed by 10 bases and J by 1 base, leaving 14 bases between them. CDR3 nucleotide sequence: TGTGCCACTACCAGGGGGGCGTCCTACGAGCAGTACTTC. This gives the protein CATTRGASYEQYF.

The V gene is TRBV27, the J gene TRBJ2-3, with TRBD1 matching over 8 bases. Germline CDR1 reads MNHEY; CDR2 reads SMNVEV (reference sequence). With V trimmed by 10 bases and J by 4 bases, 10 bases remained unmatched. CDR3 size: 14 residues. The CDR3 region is CATRTRTGSDTQYF. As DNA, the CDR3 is TGTGCCACCCGAACTCGGACAGGGTCAGATACGCAGTATTTT.

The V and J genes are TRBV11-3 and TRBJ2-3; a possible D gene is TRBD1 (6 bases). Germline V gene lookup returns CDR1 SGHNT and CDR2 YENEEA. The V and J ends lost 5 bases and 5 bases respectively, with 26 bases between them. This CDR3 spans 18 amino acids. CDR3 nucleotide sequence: TGTGCCAGCAGCAGTACCCCTAGGACCGCCCGACAGGTAGATACGCAGTATTTT. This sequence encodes CASSSTPRTARQVDTQYF. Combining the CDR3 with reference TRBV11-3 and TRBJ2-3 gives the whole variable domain EAGVVQSPRYKIIEKKQPVAFWCNPISGHNTLYWYLQNLGQGPELLIRYENEEAVDDSQLPKDRFSAERLKGVDSTLKIQPAELGDSAVYLCASSSTPRTARQVDTQYFGPGTRLTVL.

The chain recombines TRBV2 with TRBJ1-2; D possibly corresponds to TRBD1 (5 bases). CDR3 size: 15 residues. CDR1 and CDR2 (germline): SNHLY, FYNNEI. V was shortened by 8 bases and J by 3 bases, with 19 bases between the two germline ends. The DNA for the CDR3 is TGTGCCAGCCAGCCCCGGAGGGCGGGGGACTATGGCTACACCTTC. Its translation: CASQPRRAGDYGYTF.

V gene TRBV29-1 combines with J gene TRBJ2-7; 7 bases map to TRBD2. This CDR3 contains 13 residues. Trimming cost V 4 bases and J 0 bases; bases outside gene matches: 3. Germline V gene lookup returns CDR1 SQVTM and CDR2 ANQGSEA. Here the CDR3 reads CSVGGGSSYEQYF. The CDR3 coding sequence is TGCAGCGTTGGAGGCGGGAGCTCCTACGAGCAGTACTTC.

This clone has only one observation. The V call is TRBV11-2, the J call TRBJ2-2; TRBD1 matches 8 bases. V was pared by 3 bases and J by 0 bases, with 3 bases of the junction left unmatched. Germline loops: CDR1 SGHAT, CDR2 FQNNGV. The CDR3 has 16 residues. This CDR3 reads CASSFGQGTNTGELFF. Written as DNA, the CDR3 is TGTGCCAGCAGCTTCGGACAGGGAACGAACACCGGGGAGCTGTTTTTT.

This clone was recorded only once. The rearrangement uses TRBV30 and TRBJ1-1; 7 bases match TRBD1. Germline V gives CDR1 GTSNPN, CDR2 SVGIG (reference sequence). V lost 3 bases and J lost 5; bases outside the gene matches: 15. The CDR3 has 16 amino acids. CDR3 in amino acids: CAWRAPGQRRKTEAFF. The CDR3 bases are TGTGCCTGGAGGGCTCCGGGACAGCGGAGGAAGACTGAAGCTTTCTTT.

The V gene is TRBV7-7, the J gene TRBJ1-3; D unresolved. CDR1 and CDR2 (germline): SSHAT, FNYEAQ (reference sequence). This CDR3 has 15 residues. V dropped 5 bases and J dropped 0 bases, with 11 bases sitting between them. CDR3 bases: TGTGCCAGCAGCCCCGACCGACACTCTGGAAACACCATATATTTT. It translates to CASSPDRHSGNTIYF.

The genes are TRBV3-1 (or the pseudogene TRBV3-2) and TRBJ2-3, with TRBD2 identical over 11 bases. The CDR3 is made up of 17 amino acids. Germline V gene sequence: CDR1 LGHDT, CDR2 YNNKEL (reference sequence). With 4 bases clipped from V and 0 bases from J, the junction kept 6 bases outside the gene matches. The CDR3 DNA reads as TGTGCCAGCAGCCCCTTAGCGGGAGGGCCTAGCACAGATACGCAGTATTTT. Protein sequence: CASSPLAGGPSTDTQYF.

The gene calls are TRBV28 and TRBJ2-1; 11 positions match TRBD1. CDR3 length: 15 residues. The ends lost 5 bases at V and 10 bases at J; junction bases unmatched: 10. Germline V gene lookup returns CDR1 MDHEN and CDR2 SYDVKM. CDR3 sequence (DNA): TGTGCCAGCAGTGGCACAGGACAGGGGGCAGGGGAGCAGTTCTTC. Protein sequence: CASSGTGQGAGEQFF.

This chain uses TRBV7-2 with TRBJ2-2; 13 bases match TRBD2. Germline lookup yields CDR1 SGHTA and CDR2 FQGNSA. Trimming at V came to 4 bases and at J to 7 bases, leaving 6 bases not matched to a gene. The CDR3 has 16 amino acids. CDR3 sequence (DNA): TGTGCCAGCAGCTCGAGGGGACTAGCGGGAATCGGGGAGCTGTTTTTT. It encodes CASSSRGLAGIGELFF.

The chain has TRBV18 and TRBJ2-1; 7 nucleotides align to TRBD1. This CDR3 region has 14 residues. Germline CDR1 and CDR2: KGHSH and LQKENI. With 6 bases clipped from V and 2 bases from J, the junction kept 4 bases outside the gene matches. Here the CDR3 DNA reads TGTGCCAGCTCCCCTGACAGGGCCTACAATGAGCAGTTCTTC. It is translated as CASSPDRAYNEQFF.

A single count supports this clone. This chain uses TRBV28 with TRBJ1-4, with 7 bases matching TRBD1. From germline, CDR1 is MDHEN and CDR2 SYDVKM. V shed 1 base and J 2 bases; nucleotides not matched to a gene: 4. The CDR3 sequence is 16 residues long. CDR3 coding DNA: TGTGCCAGCAGTTTATATAAGGGGGCGACTAATGAAAAACTGTTTTTT. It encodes CASSLYKGATNEKLFF.

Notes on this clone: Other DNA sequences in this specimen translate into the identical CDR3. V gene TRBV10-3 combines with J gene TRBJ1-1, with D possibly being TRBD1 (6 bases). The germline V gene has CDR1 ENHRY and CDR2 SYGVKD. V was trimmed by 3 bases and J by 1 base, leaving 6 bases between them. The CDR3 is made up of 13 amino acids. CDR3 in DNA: TGTGCCATCAGTGACAGGGGGAACACTGAAGCTTTCTTT. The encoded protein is CAISDRGNTEAFF.

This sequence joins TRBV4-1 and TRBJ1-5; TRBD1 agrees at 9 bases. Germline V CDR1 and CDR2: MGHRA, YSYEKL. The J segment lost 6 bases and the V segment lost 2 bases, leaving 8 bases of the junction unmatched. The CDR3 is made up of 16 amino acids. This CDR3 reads CASSQLDRGSSQPQHF. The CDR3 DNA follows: TGCGCCAGCAGCCAACTCGACAGGGGGTCGAGTCAGCCCCAGCATTTT.

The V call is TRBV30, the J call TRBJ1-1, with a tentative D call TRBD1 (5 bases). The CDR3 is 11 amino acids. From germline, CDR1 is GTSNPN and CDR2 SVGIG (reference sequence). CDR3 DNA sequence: TGTGTCGGGGGACGGAACACTGAAGCTTTCTTT. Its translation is CVGGRNTEAFF.

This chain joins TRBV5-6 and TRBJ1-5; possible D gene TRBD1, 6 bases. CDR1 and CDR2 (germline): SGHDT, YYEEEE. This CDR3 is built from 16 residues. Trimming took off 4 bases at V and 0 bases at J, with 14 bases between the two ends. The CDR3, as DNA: TGTGCCAGCAGCCTACAGGGTTCGAATAGCAATCAGCCCCAGCATTTT. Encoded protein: CASSLQGSNSNQPQHF.

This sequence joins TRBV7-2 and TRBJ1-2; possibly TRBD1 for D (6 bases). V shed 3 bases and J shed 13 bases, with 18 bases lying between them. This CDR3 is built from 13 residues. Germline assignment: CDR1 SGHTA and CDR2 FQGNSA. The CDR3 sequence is CASSFEVQGSFTF. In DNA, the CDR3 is TGTGCCAGCAGCTTTGAGGTACAGGGTAGTTTCACCTTC. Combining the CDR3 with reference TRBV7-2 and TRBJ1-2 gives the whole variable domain GAGVSQSPSNKVTEKGKDVELRCDPISGHTALYWYRQSLGQGLEFLIYFQGNSAPDKSGLPSDRFSAERTGGSVSTLTIQRTQQEDSAVYLCASSFEVQGSFTFGSGTRLTVV.

This chain's CDR3 is CAWSPAGWIRQPQHF. CDR3 in DNA: TGTGCCTGGAGTCCAGCAGGGTGGATCAGGCAGCCCCAGCATTTT. This chain uses TRBV30 with TRBJ1-5; TRBD1 is a possible D gene (5 bases). CDR1 and CDR2 (germline): GTSNPN, SVGIG (reference sequence). The V end lost 2 bases, the J end lost 7 bases, and 18 bases lay between the germline ends. The CDR3 is 15 amino acids.

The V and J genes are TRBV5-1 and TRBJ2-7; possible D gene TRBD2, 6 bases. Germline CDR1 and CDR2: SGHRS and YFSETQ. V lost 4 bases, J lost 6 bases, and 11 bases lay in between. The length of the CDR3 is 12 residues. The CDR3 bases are TGCGCCAGCAGCCCTCCTAGCGTCGAGCAGTACTTC. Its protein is CASSPPSVEQYF.

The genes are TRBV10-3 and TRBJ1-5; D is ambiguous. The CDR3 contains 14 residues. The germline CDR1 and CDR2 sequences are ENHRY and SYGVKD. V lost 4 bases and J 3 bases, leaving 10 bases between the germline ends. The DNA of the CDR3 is TGTGCCATCAGTGGGAACAGTAACAATCAGCCCCAGCATTTT. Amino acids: CAISGNSNNQPQHF.